The 23 T cell receptor beta chains reported below all come from one sample, sequenced in a study of T cells in tuberculosis (dated by TCRdb to about 2018). Library creation used the immunoSEQ multiplex PCR assay. TCRdb took this table from immuneACCESS and kept in-frame rearrangements with V and J called. Such tables lack part of the clones; where checked against another copy, unresolved V genes explain under half of the gap, and the rest is unexplained. The sample table holds tens of thousands of clones, of which less than 95% were seen once. The top ten clonotypes cover about 7.6% of the sample. Sequenced material: PBMCs. The receptors here all came from a donor aged 10-29 years with latent tuberculosis or without tuberculosis infection.

V and J are TRBV21-1 and TRBJ1-2; the D call TRBD1 from the table was never checked on the DNA. TRBV21-1 is tagged as a pseudogene. This CDR3 comprises 13 residues. CDR3 in amino acids: CASRGTGLDGYTF. The CDR3 DNA sequence: TGTGCCAGCAGGGGGACAGGGCTAGACGGCTACACCTTC.

CDR3 region: CASSEKRTGSYEQYF. DNA for the CDR3: TGTGCCAGCAGTGAAAAGAGGACAGGCTCCTACGAGCAGTACTTC. The V call is TRBV25-1, the J call TRBJ2-7; 7 positions agree with TRBD1. Germline V lookup: CDR1 MGHDK, CDR2 SYGVNS. With 2 bases clipped from V and 0 bases from J, the junction kept 4 bases outside the gene matches. The CDR3 consists of 15 residues.

The chain couples TRBV28 to TRBJ2-3, with a tentative D call TRBD1 (7 bases). Germline V gene sequence: CDR1 MDHEN, CDR2 SYDVKM. The CDR3 runs to 15 residues. V was clipped by 5 bases and J by 2 bases, with 14 bases between them. The CDR3 region is CASSRQGGYTDTQYF. In nucleotides, the CDR3 is TGTGCCAGCAGTAGACAGGGAGGCTACACAGATACGCAGTATTTT.

The chain couples TRBV2 to TRBJ2-5, with 8 bases lining up with TRBD2. This CDR3 has 14 amino acids. The germline gives CDR1 SNHLY, CDR2 FYNNEI. The J segment lost 2 bases and the V segment lost 4 bases, leaving 3 bases of the junction unmatched. DNA of the CDR3: TGTGCCAGCAGTGCCGGGACTAGTCAAGAGACCCAGTACTTC. Protein sequence: CASSAGTSQETQYF.

This rearrangement joins TRBV12-5 to TRBJ2-1; TRBD2 matches at 8 bases. CDR1 LGHNT and CDR2 FRNRAP come from the germline V gene. Trimming removed 4 bases from V and 8 bases from J; junction bases left unmatched: 10. CDR3 size: 15 residues. The CDR3 loop is CASGSGTSGHHEQFF. The CDR3 coding sequence is TGTGCTAGTGGTTCCGGGACTAGTGGGCACCATGAGCAGTTCTTC.

The CDR3 reads CASSRDRDRSDYEQYF. In DNA form, the CDR3 reads TGTGCCAGCTCACGGGACCGGGACAGGAGCGACTACGAGCAGTACTTC. The chain recombines TRBV18 with TRBJ2-7; 8 bases align to TRBD1. Germline CDR1 is KGHSH and CDR2 is LQKENI. With V trimmed by 4 bases and J by 3 bases, 11 bases remained unmatched. The CDR3 sequence is 16 residues long.

The chain uses TRBV30 and TRBJ2-3, with 15 bases aligning to TRBD2. Germline values: CDR1 GTSNPN, CDR2 SVGIG (reference sequence). The CDR3 has 14 amino acids. V lost 5 bases to trimming and J lost 3 bases; unmatched junction nucleotides: 0. The CDR3 protein is CAWGLAGGTDTQYF. The CDR3 coding sequence is TGTGCCTGGGGACTAGCGGGAGGGACAGATACGCAGTATTTT.

The chain couples TRBV7-6 to TRBJ2-1; possibly TRBD1 for D (6 bases). The ends were cut back, 4 bases at V and 4 bases at J, with 8 bases in the middle. The CDR3 covers 13 residues. Germline V lookup: CDR1 SGHVS, CDR2 FNYEAQ. CDR3 nucleotide sequence: TGTGCCAGCAGCTCCGGACAGTACAATGAGCAGTTCTTC. Protein sequence: CASSSGQYNEQFF.

This clone has just one count. The gene calls are TRBV15 and TRBJ2-5; TRBD2 aligns across 7 bases. The germline V gene encodes CDR1 LNHNV and CDR2 YYDKDF (reference sequence). V lost 1 base, J lost 1 base, and 3 bases stayed unmatched. This CDR3 is 15 amino acids long. The CDR3 spells CATSRGASGQETQYF. The CDR3, as DNA: TGTGCCACCAGCAGAGGTGCTAGCGGCCAAGAGACCCAGTACTTC.

The rearrangement uses TRBV11-2 and TRBJ2-3; no clear D. CDR1 and CDR2 (germline): SGHAT, FQNNGV. There are 14 residues in the CDR3. V lost 5 bases and J lost 0, with 9 bases in between. For the CDR3, the DNA is TGTGCCAGCAGCCTAGGCACAAGCACAGATACGCAGTATTTT. Residues: CASSLGTSTDTQYF.

The chain is built from TRBV27 and TRBJ2-7; TRBD1 aligns across 9 bases. Germline assignment: CDR1 MNHEY and CDR2 SMNVEV (reference sequence). The CDR3 covers 14 residues. V shed 6 bases and J 5 bases; nucleotides not matched to a gene: 8. CDR3 protein: CASRSDRGHHEQYF. The CDR3 DNA reads as TGTGCCAGCAGGTCGGACAGGGGACACCACGAGCAGTACTTC.

The chain carries TRBV5-6 and TRBJ1-5; 8 bases match TRBD1. V was pared by 5 bases and J by 3 bases, with 4 bases of the junction left unmatched. From germline, CDR1 is SGHDT and CDR2 YYEEEE. This CDR3 region has 14 residues. The DNA for the CDR3 is TGTGCCAGCAGTCAGACAGGGGTCAATCAGCCCCAGCATTTT. This sequence encodes CASSQTGVNQPQHF.

The chain couples TRBV7-3 to TRBJ2-7; tentative D call: TRBD1 (5 bases). CDR1 is SGHTA, CDR2 FQGTGA, per germline. The CDR3 runs to 12 residues. V dropped 4 bases and J dropped 5 bases, with 9 bases sitting between them. The CDR3 sequence is CASSSSRDEQYF. CDR3 nucleotide sequence: TGTGCCAGCAGCTCCTCCAGGGACGAGCAGTACTTC.

The rearrangement uses TRBV5-1 and TRBJ1-2; perhaps TRBD1 as D (5 bases). CDR1 SGHRS and CDR2 YFSETQ come from the germline V gene. The CDR3 has 14 amino acids. V was clipped by 4 bases and J by 5 bases, with 15 bases between them. The CDR3 protein is CASSGEDRGYGYTF. The CDR3 DNA is TGCGCCAGCAGCGGAGAAGACCGGGGGTATGGCTACACCTTC.

This clone was seen only once. CDR3 loop: CASSISRAKNTEAFF. The CDR3, as DNA: TGTGCCAGTAGTATATCACGAGCGAAAAACACTGAAGCTTTCTTT. The gene calls are TRBV19 and TRBJ1-1, with D hard to call. With 2 bases removed from V and 2 bases from J, the gap between germline ends came to 12 bases. The CDR3 covers 15 residues. Germline-derived CDR1 and CDR2 are LNHDA and SQIVND (reference sequence). Drawing the rest from reference TRBV19 and TRBJ1-1, the complete variable domain is DGGITQSPKYLFRKEGQNVTLSCEQNLNHDAMYWYRQDPGQGLRLIYYSQIVNDFQKGDIAEGYSVSREKKESFPLTVTSAQKNPTAFYLCASSISRAKNTEAFFGQGTRLTVV.

This sequence joins TRBV6-4 and TRBJ2-5; D perhaps matches TRBD1 (5 bases). From germline, CDR1 is MRHNA and CDR2 SNTAGT. Between the trimmed V and J ends, which lost 4 bases and 2 bases, there was a span of 14 bases. This CDR3 is built from 15 residues. The chain's CDR3 is CASSVDQGPQETQYF. The CDR3 coding sequence is TGTGCCAGCAGTGTAGACCAGGGCCCTCAAGAGACCCAGTACTTC.

This clone has a single count. The chain has TRBV11-2 and TRBJ2-5; D possibly corresponds to TRBD2 (5 bases). CDR3 length equals 16 residues. Trimming removed 6 bases from V and 4 bases from J, with 21 bases in between. Germline V gene lookup returns CDR1 SGHAT and CDR2 FQNNGV. The CDR3 region has the DNA TGTGCCAGCAGTTTCAACAGAGGGCGTGGGTTAGAGACCCAGTACTTC. Protein: CASSFNRGRGLETQYF.

V is TRBV20-1 and J is TRBJ1-2; 8 bases are a match to TRBD1. Per the germline V gene, CDR1 is DFQATT and CDR2 is SNEGSKA (reference sequence). V lost 6 bases and J lost 4; bases outside the gene matches: 1. CDR3 length: 11 residues. The CDR3 DNA follows: TGCAGTGCCACAGGGGGCTATGGCTACACCTTC. Encoded protein: CSATGGYGYTF.

The chain is built from TRBV4-1 and TRBJ1-2; 8 nucleotides line up with TRBD1. The germline CDR1 and CDR2 sequences are MGHRA and YSYEKL. Losses at the gene ends were 3 bases for V and 5 bases for J; bases not matched to a gene: 8. The CDR3 has 15 residues. CDR3 region: CASSQASGGQYGYTF. In DNA, the CDR3 is TGCGCCAGCAGCCAGGCTTCAGGGGGCCAATATGGCTACACCTTC.

This clone was counted a single time. The gene calls are TRBV5-1 and TRBJ2-1, with 8 bases that match TRBD2. In germline, CDR1 is SGHRS, CDR2 YFSETQ. After removal of 4 bases from V and 4 bases from J, the junction contained 10 bases not matched to a gene. This CDR3 contains 16 residues. The CDR3 sequence is CASSRTAGGEYNEQFF. The CDR3 DNA sequence: TGCGCCAGCAGCAGGACGGCGGGAGGAGAGTACAATGAGCAGTTCTTC.

The chain joins TRBV5-4 to TRBJ1-1; 7 positions agree with TRBD1. The V gene's germline CDR1 is SGHNT and CDR2 YYREEE (reference sequence). V lost 3 bases to trimming and J lost 3 bases; unmatched junction nucleotides: 2. This CDR3 spans 13 amino acids. The CDR3 loop is CASSYRGDTEAFF. The CDR3 DNA reads as TGTGCCAGCAGCTACAGGGGCGACACTGAAGCTTTCTTT.

The chain couples TRBV30 to TRBJ1-1; 7 nucleotides agree with TRBD1. Germline-derived CDR1 and CDR2 are GTSNPN and SVGIG (reference sequence). The CDR3 length is 11 residues. V gave up 2 bases and J gave up 9 bases; unmatched junction bases: 3. CDR3 coding DNA: TGTGCCTGGAGTATCAGGGGGAAAGCTTTCTTT. Encoded protein: CAWSIRGKAFF.

This chain joins TRBV6-5 and TRBJ1-5, with D possibly matching TRBD1 (5 bases). The CDR3 is made up of 14 amino acids. CDR1 is MNHEY, CDR2 SVGAGI, per germline. V shed 2 bases and J shed 4 bases, with 9 bases lying between them. The DNA for the CDR3 is TGTGCCAGCAGTTACCAGGGAAGGAATCAGCCCCAGCATTTT. It translates to CASSYQGRNQPQHF.